The subject of this entry is one T cell receptor (beta chain). Its antigen is still unknown. The entry originates in a study of CD8+ T cells in alopecia areata. About the study: The drug, oral tofacitinib, was given to treated patients at 5 to 10 mg twice daily.

The V end lost 5 bases, the J end lost 0 bases, and 15 bases lay between the germline ends. The CDR3 is 15 residues long. Germline lookup yields CDR1 SGHNT and CDR2 YYREEE (reference sequence). Treatment defined: oral pan-JAK inhibitor, 5-10 mg twice daily. TCR sequencing used cDNA made by reverse transcription of extracted RNA. TCRdb keeps only in-frame clones here, not all; method: immunoSEQ multiplex PCR. The data contain 150,000 to 200,000 clones, more than 55% of them seen just once; the ten biggest clones take up 1.3%. Study conclusions and caveats: Clonality in lesional scalp, especially alopecia totalis/universalis, exceeded that of normal scalp. Among the top 100, expanded CD8+ clones were significantly decreased by tofacitinib, as was scalp clonality.

The chain couples TRBV5-4 to TRBJ2-7; TRBD1 or TRBD2 may be the D gene (6 bases each). Sequencing used CD4+ T cells sorted from blood, obtained around week 50, from a patient treated with tofacitinib. This receptor was obtained from a human donor with alopecia areata. CDR3 DNA sequence: TGTGCCAGCAGGGAGGGGACAACGAGCTCCTACGAGCAGTACTTC. The encoded protein is CASREGTTSSYEQYF.